What follows are 20 T cell receptor beta chains derived from one specimen sequenced in a study of blood T cell repertoires in COVID-19. Measured with immunoSEQ multiplex PCR; TCRdb has only the in-frame clones, and not every one. The sample holds roughly 330,000 clones, around 87% seen once. Source material: PBMCs or T cells enriched from blood (not recorded which). The receptors shown here come from a woman aged 25-40 years who had recovered from COVID-19.

The gene calls are TRBV18 and TRBJ1-2, with a possible D match to TRBD1 (5 bases). The CDR3 runs 13 residues. Germline V gene sequence: CDR1 KGHSH, CDR2 LQKENI. V gave up 4 bases and J gave up 6 bases, with 12 bases separating them. The CDR3 nucleotides are TGTGCCAGCTCACGAGGGGAGGGAGATGGCTACACCTTC. Encoded protein: CASSRGEGDGYTF.

This chain joins TRBV19 and TRBJ2-5; TRBD1 matches 7 bases. V shed 2 bases, J shed 1 base, and the junction held 19 bases outside the gene matches. From germline, CDR1 is LNHDA and CDR2 SQIVND (reference sequence). There are 20 residues in the CDR3. CDR3 amino acids: CASSIFHGLRQGYFQETQYF. In DNA, the CDR3 is TGTGCCAGTAGTATATTTCATGGGTTGAGACAGGGTTACTTCCAAGAGACCCAGTACTTC.

This clone appeared a single time. The chain has TRBV7-8 and TRBJ1-5, with 7 bases matching TRBD1. The germline gives CDR1 SGHVS, CDR2 FQNEAQ. V gave up 1 base and J gave up 6 bases; unmatched junction bases: 6. The CDR3 contains 15 residues. CDR3 coding DNA: TGTGCCAGCAGCTTAGTAATAGGGGGCAGTCAGCCCCAGCATTTT. Its translation: CASSLVIGGSQPQHF.

This chain's CDR3 is CASSYSTSGVYNEQFF. CDR3 in DNA: TGCGCCAGCAGCTATTCGACTAGCGGGGTCTACAATGAGCAGTTCTTC. The genes are TRBV5-1 and TRBJ2-1, with 11 bases matching TRBD2. The J segment lost 3 bases and the V segment lost 3 bases, leaving 5 bases of the junction unmatched. This CDR3 has 16 amino acids. In germline, CDR1 is SGHRS, CDR2 YFSETQ.

The chain combines TRBV7-2 with TRBJ1-2; the D gene is possibly TRBD1 (5 bases). CDR3 length equals 13 residues. Trimming left V 3 bases short and J 7 bases short, with 12 bases between. Germline loops: CDR1 SGHTA, CDR2 FQGNSA. The CDR3 bases are TGTGCCAGCAGCTTCTGGGGCATTAGTGGCTACACCTTC. Encoded protein: CASSFWGISGYTF.

The V gene is TRBV2, the J gene TRBJ2-7, with D possibly TRBD1 on 5 matching bases. The V gene lost 4 bases and the J gene lost 3 bases, with 13 bases spanning the gap. The CDR3 spans 14 residues. Germline CDR1 SNHLY, CDR2 FYNNEI. The CDR3 DNA follows: TGTGCCAGCAGTGGGGGCACGCTAAACTACGAGCAGTACTTC. This gives the protein CASSGGTLNYEQYF.

The chain couples TRBV27 to TRBJ1-6, with D tentatively TRBD1 (5 bases). The germline CDR1 and CDR2 sequences are MNHEY and SMNVEV (reference sequence). Trimming took 6 bases from V and 4 from J, leaving 13 bases between them. CDR3 length: 15 amino acids. As DNA, the CDR3 is TGTGCCAGCAGCAGCCCGGCAGGGTATAATTCACCCCTCCACTTT. The encoded protein is CASSSPAGYNSPLHF.

The V gene is TRBV6-6, the J gene TRBJ1-2, with D possibly matching TRBD1 (6 bases). Trimming shortened V by 0 bases and J by 6 bases, and 8 bases separated the two germline ends. Germline V gene data show CDR1 as MNHNY and CDR2 as SVGAGI (reference sequence). The CDR3 is made up of 13 amino acids. CDR3 nucleotides: TGTGCCAGCAGTTACTCGTCAGGGGATGGCTACACCTTC. This encodes CASSYSSGDGYTF.

The rearrangement links TRBV6-2 or TRBV6-3 to TRBJ1-1, with 7 bases matching TRBD1. The V and J ends lost 5 bases and 8 bases, in that order; junction bases with no gene match: 8. This CDR3 is built from 13 residues. Looked up from germline, CDR1 is MNHEY and CDR2 is SVGEGT. CDR3 sequence (DNA): TGTGCCAGCAGTGACCCTCGAGGGGGCGAAGCTTTCTTT. It yields the protein CASSDPRGGEAFF.

The CDR3 here is CASSPTSGQGGNEQYF. The CDR3 DNA reads as TGCGCCAGCAGCCCTACTAGCGGGCAAGGAGGAAACGAGCAGTACTTC. The rearrangement uses TRBV5-1 and TRBJ2-7; 9 nucleotides line up with TRBD2. CDR3 length: 16 amino acids. CDR1 is SGHRS, CDR2 YFSETQ, per germline. V was clipped by 4 bases and J by 5 bases; unmatched bases: 13.

V and J are TRBV29-1 and TRBJ1-2; perhaps TRBD1 as D (6 bases). There are 15 residues in the CDR3. Deletions cut 7 bases from V and 0 bases from J, with 18 bases between. CDR1 and CDR2 (germline): SQVTM, ANQGSEA. The CDR3 DNA sequence: TGCAGCGGTGGCCCTGGGGCAGGGGCTAACTATGGCTACACCTTC. This translates into CSGGPGAGANYGYTF.

This clone came up a few times. The chain employs TRBV5-1 and TRBJ1-2; D remains unclear. V shed 4 bases and J shed 8 bases, with 18 bases lying between them. Germline V gene lookup returns CDR1 SGHRS and CDR2 YFSETQ. CDR3 size: 14 residues. CDR3 sequence (DNA): TGCGCCAGCAGCCCCTCGGTGGGGAGCGGGGGCTACACCTTC. Residues: CASSPSVGSGGYTF.

The rearrangement joins TRBV5-1 to TRBJ1-6; TRBD1 matches at 8 bases. The V gene's germline CDR1 is SGHRS and CDR2 YFSETQ. The CDR3 has 14 residues. Losses at the gene ends were 4 bases for V and 11 bases for J; bases not matched to a gene: 8. The CDR3, as DNA: TGCGCCAGCAGCCTAGGACAGGGAAGGACACCCCTCCACTTT. Protein sequence: CASSLGQGRTPLHF.

This chain links TRBV11-2 with TRBJ2-2; tentatively, D is TRBD2 (5 bases). The CDR3 runs to 12 residues. Trimming took off 7 bases at V and 4 bases at J, with 7 bases between the two ends. Germline V CDR1 and CDR2: SGHAT, FQNNGV. CDR3: CASNRGTGELFF. CDR3 bases: TGTGCCAGCAATCGGGGCACCGGGGAGCTGTTTTTT.

The J gene is TRBJ1-5, the V gene TRBV19, with D maybe TRBD1 (5 bases). The CDR3 loop spans 15 amino acids. The V and J ends lost 3 bases and 6 bases respectively, with 15 bases between them. Germline V lookup: CDR1 LNHDA, CDR2 SQIVND (reference sequence). The CDR3 nucleotides read TGTGCCAGTAGTATTTCGAGGCAGGGCGGTCAGCCCCAGCATTTT. Protein: CASSISRQGGQPQHF.

The rearrangement links TRBV4-1 to TRBJ1-6; possible D gene TRBD1, 5 bases. This CDR3 is 14 amino acids long. Trimming shortened V by 6 bases and J by 8 bases, and 14 bases separated the two germline ends. CDR1 and CDR2 (germline): MGHRA, YSYEKL. CDR3 amino acids: CASSLQESDSPLHF. DNA of the CDR3: TGCGCCAGCAGTTTACAGGAGTCGGATTCACCCCTCCACTTT.

The chain uses TRBV18 and TRBJ1-1, with TRBD1 matching 7 bases. In germline, CDR1 is KGHSH, CDR2 LQKENI. V lost 4 bases, J lost 0 bases, and 11 bases stayed unmatched. The CDR3 spans 17 residues. CDR3 bases: TGTGCCAGCTCACAGGGAATAGGGGACAGTCTGAACACTGAAGCTTTCTTT. Its translation is CASSQGIGDSLNTEAFF.

Sample share makes this clone medium-sized. The CDR3: CASSPPTGGARIMNTEAFF. Here the CDR3 DNA reads TGTGCCAGCAGCCCCCCAACCGGAGGGGCGAGAATTATGAACACTGAAGCTTTCTTT. The gene calls are TRBV9 and TRBJ1-1, with D perhaps matching TRBD1 (5 bases). Trimming cost V 4 bases and J 0 bases, with 25 bases left between them. The CDR3 has 19 residues. Germline CDR1 reads SGDLS; CDR2 reads YYNGEE.

The chain employs TRBV30 and TRBJ1-6; D perhaps matches TRBD1 (6 bases). V was shortened by 7 bases and J by 7 bases, with 17 bases between the two germline ends. Per the germline V gene, CDR1 is GTSNPN and CDR2 is SVGIG (reference sequence). The CDR3 runs 14 residues. The CDR3, as DNA: TGTGCCTCGACAGGACAACTTTGGAATTCACCCCTCCACTTT. Protein sequence: CASTGQLWNSPLHF.

CDR3 DNA: TGTGCCAGTTCTACAGGGGCGAGTTATGAAAAACTGTTTTTT. Translating gives CASSTGASYEKLFF. The V call is TRBV19, the J call TRBJ1-4; 7 positions match TRBD1. The CDR3 covers 14 residues. CDR1 is LNHDA, CDR2 SQIVND, per germline (reference sequence). With V trimmed by 8 bases and J by 6 bases, 9 bases remained unmatched.